Each of the 18 T cell receptor beta chains below was sequenced from the same sample in a study of cytomegalovirus exposure and HLA in healthy donors. The PCR made use of 60 Vbeta and 13 Jbeta primers. Sequencing used immunoSEQ multiplex PCR; TCRdb keeps in-frame clones, though not all of them. The profile shows roughly 130,000 clones, 65% to 85% of them singletons. The sample comprised PBMCs. The receptors originated from a man between 18 and 29 years old in good health and CMV-seronegative.

The chain is built from TRBV11-2 and TRBJ2-1, with 8 bases fitting TRBD1. The CDR3 is 17 residues long. J was trimmed by 2 bases and V by 1 base; bases with no gene match: 7. Germline V gene lookup returns CDR1 SGHAT and CDR2 FQNNGV. CDR3 DNA: TGTGCCAGCAGCTTAGGTATAGCCAGGGGGCCCTACAATGAGCAGTTCTTC. Protein product: CASSLGIARGPYNEQFF.

The chain recombines TRBV4-1 with TRBJ1-1; TRBD1 agrees at 7 bases. V trimming: 4 bases; J trimming: 2 bases; junction bases outside the gene matches: 7. The germline CDR1 and CDR2 sequences are MGHRA and YSYEKL. The CDR3 contains 15 residues. CDR3 sequence (DNA): TGCGCCAGCAGCCGATCCGGGACAGCTAACACTGAAGCTTTCTTT. Translated, it gives CASSRSGTANTEAFF.

This sequence joins TRBV10-3 and TRBJ2-1; D possibly corresponds to TRBD2 (7 bases). The CDR3 totals 15 residues. V dropped 6 bases and J dropped 6 bases, with 18 bases sitting between them. Germline V CDR1 and CDR2: ENHRY, SYGVKD. The CDR3 region is CAISTTGGGLNEQFF. DNA of the CDR3: TGTGCCATCAGCACCACGGGGGGCGGTCTCAATGAGCAGTTCTTC.

In this sample, this clone turned up a few times. This chain connects TRBV5-5 to TRBJ1-1, with D tentatively TRBD1 (6 bases). The germline V and J ends were trimmed by 2 bases and 11 bases, with 16 bases remaining between them. Germline CDR1 is SGHKS and CDR2 is YYEKEE (reference sequence). The CDR3 is 13 amino acids. The CDR3 coding sequence is TGTGCCAGCAGCTTATGGACAGCAGATGGGGCTTTCTTT. It yields the protein CASSLWTADGAFF.

The rearrangement uses TRBV9 and TRBJ1-1; maybe TRBD1 (6 bases). The germline CDR1 and CDR2 sequences are SGDLS and YYNGEE. The CDR3 runs to 16 residues. Between the trimmed V and J ends, which lost 3 bases and 4 bases, there was a span of 19 bases. CDR3 residues: CASSATGSGPGTEAFF. The CDR3 coding sequence is TGTGCCAGCAGCGCTACAGGGAGTGGTCCGGGCACTGAAGCTTTCTTT. The full variable domain, rest sourced from reference TRBV9 and TRBJ1-1, is DSGVTQTPKHLITATGQRVTLRCSPRSGDLSVYWYQQSLDQGLQFLIQYYNGEERAKGNILERFSAQQFPDLHSELNLSSLELGDSALYFCASSATGSGPGTEAFFGQGTRLTVV.

In its sample, this clone was seen a few times. This rearrangement joins TRBV5-6 to TRBJ2-7; 11 nucleotides match TRBD1. There are 14 residues in the CDR3. The germline CDR1 and CDR2 sequences are SGHDT and YYEEEE. The trim removed 4 bases at V and 3 bases at J, leaving 3 bases unmatched. Here the CDR3 DNA reads TGTGCCAGCAGCCCCGGGACAGGGGGCTACGAGCAGTACTTC. Translating gives CASSPGTGGYEQYF.

This chain uses TRBV18 with TRBJ2-1; TRBD1 matches 7 bases. This CDR3 spans 14 amino acids. The germline V gene encodes CDR1 KGHSH and CDR2 LQKENI. The junction had 6 bases not matched to a gene; V was cut back by 2 bases and J by 8 bases. The CDR3 loop is CASSPTGQVYEQFF. The CDR3 DNA sequence: TGTGCCAGCTCACCAACAGGACAGGTCTATGAGCAGTTCTTC.

This CDR3 reads CASSLVPDTQYF. CDR3 coding DNA: TGTGCCAGCAGCCTAGTCCCCGATACGCAGTATTTT. V usage is TRBV5-6 and J usage is TRBJ2-3; D gene unclear. V was cut by 4 bases and J by 6 bases, with 9 bases left in between. There are 12 residues in the CDR3. Per the germline V gene, CDR1 is SGHDT and CDR2 is YYEEEE.

V gene TRBV5-1 combines with J gene TRBJ2-1; 9 bases are a match to TRBD2. Trimming took 7 bases from V and 7 from J; bases not matched to a gene: 12. Germline-derived CDR1 and CDR2 are SGHRS and YFSETQ. This CDR3 spans 15 amino acids. This CDR3 reads CASPKAGGARNEQFF. CDR3 DNA: TGCGCCAGCCCCAAGGCGGGGGGGGCCAGGAATGAGCAGTTCTTC.

The chain combines TRBV4-1 with TRBJ2-5; TRBD1 matches 7 bases. The DNA end lines up better with TRBJ2-7; the J call may be wrong. This CDR3 region has 15 residues. Per germline, CDR1 MGHRA and CDR2 YSYEKL. The CDR3, as DNA: TGCGCCAGCAGCAGTATTATGACAGGGCGGGTCGAGCAGTACTTC. It specifies CASSSIMTGRVEQYF.

This clone was counted a single time. V is TRBV5-4 and J is TRBJ1-1; D gene uncertain. This CDR3 has 13 residues. Germline V gene sequence: CDR1 SGHNT, CDR2 YYREEE (reference sequence). The V end lost 4 bases, the J end lost 4 bases, and 11 bases lay between the germline ends. CDR3 loop: CASSPPSFTEAFF. The CDR3 region has the DNA TGTGCCAGCAGCCCCCCGTCCTTCACTGAAGCTTTCTTT. Complete variable domain (other parts from reference TRBV5-4 and TRBJ1-1): ETGVTQSPTHLIKTRGQQVTLRCSSQSGHNTVSWYQQALGQGPQFIFQYYREEENGRGNFPPRFSGLQFPNYSSELNVNALELDDSALYLCASSPPSFTEAFFGQGTRLTVV.

The CDR3 DNA reads TGCGCCAGCAGCCCTCGGGGACTAGCGGAAGAGACCCAGTACTTC. Translating it yields CASSPRGLAEETQYF. The V and J genes are TRBV4-3 and TRBJ2-5; 11 positions match TRBD2. In germline, CDR1 is LGHNA, CDR2 YSLEER. The CDR3 loop spans 15 amino acids. J was trimmed by 3 bases and V by 4 bases; bases with no gene match: 4.

The chain joins TRBV27 to TRBJ1-1; 8 bases line up with TRBD1. With 4 bases clipped from V and 3 bases from J, the junction kept 4 bases outside the gene matches. Germline loops: CDR1 MNHEY, CDR2 SMNVEV (reference sequence). The CDR3 extends over 14 amino acids. CDR3 coding DNA: TGTGCCAGCAGTTCCAGGGGGCCGTACACTGAAGCTTTCTTT. Residues: CASSSRGPYTEAFF.

This chain connects TRBV5-1 to TRBJ2-2; tentative D call: TRBD1 (6 bases). Trimming shortened V by 4 bases and J by 2 bases, and 12 bases separated the two germline ends. The CDR3 is made up of 15 amino acids. Germline-derived CDR1 and CDR2 are SGHRS and YFSETQ. This CDR3 is CASSPRQDNTGELFF. The CDR3 coding sequence is TGCGCCAGCAGCCCTCGACAGGATAACACCGGGGAGCTGTTTTTT.

This chain joins TRBV4-3 and TRBJ1-2; the match to TRBD1 covers 8 bases. Germline-derived CDR1 and CDR2 are LGHNA and YSLEER. With 1 base clipped from V and 5 bases from J, the junction kept 6 bases outside the gene matches. The CDR3 spans 15 residues. The CDR3 loop is CASSQVVTGAYGYTF. The CDR3 nucleotides read TGCGCCAGCAGCCAAGTAGTGACAGGGGCATATGGCTACACCTTC.

This chain connects TRBV7-3 to TRBJ1-2; TRBD1 is a possible D gene (6 bases). The CDR3 spans 14 residues. Germline lookup yields CDR1 SGHTA and CDR2 FQGTGA. Trimming removed 4 bases at V and 0 bases at J, with 9 bases between. The CDR3 region has the DNA TGTGCCAGCAGCTCCGGACAGACTAACTATGGCTACACCTTC. Its translation is CASSSGQTNYGYTF.

This rearrangement joins TRBV11-2 to TRBJ2-7; no clear D. The germline gives CDR1 SGHAT, CDR2 FQNNGV. The V gene lost 5 bases and the J gene lost 3 bases, with 17 bases spanning the gap. The CDR3 sequence is 15 residues long. The CDR3 sequence: CASSPRGVFDYEQYF. The CDR3 nucleotides read TGTGCCAGCAGCCCCCGAGGCGTATTTGACTACGAGCAGTACTTC.

The CDR3: CASRDSGYGGTDTQYF. CDR3 DNA: TGTGCCAGTCGTGATAGCGGGTACGGGGGGACAGATACGCAGTATTTT. The chain couples TRBV19 to TRBJ2-3, with TRBD2 matching over 7 bases. Germline CDR1 reads LNHDA; CDR2 reads SQIVND (reference sequence). This CDR3 comprises 16 residues. The J segment lost 3 bases and the V segment lost 8 bases, leaving 14 bases of the junction unmatched. Full variable domain (remainder filled in from reference TRBV19 and TRBJ2-3): DGGITQSPKYLFRKEGQNVTLSCEQNLNHDAMYWYRQDPGQGLRLIYYSQIVNDFQKGDIAEGYSVSREKKESFPLTVTSAQKNPTAFYLCASRDSGYGGTDTQYFGPGTRLTVL.